This T cell receptor beta chain was sequenced in a study of blood T cell repertoires in COVID-19. Study information: Sources were T cells, B-cell-depleted T cells, or PBMCs; the material itself was cDNA or gDNA.

Per germline, CDR1 MNHEY and CDR2 SVGEGT. V gave up 6 bases and J gave up 4 bases, with 18 bases separating them. CDR3 size: 15 residues. In the source study's methods: Estimated nucleated cell counts came from reference gene primer amplification. The table came from immunoSEQ multiplex PCR; TCRdb's copy has only in-frame clones and leaves some out. V, J and clone size were drawn from that table, and D and trimming were deduced from the DNA. The profile shows more than 100,000 clones, around 86% of them singletons. This TCR was recovered from a man aged 50 to 59 with active COVID-19. The specimen was peripheral blood. The chain links TRBV6-2 or TRBV6-3 to TRBJ1-2; D ambiguous. CDR3 region: CASSRSNSGLYGYTF. The CDR3 DNA reads TGTGCCAGCAGCCGGTCAAACTCAGGACTCTATGGCTACACCTTC.